A selection of T cell receptor beta chains follows, all from one sample in a study of graft-versus-host responses after intestinal transplantation. Here immunoSEQ multiplex PCR was the method, and the copy in TCRdb shows in-frame clones only, minus some. Of about 97,000 clones listed, 90% are singletons. Sequenced here: PBMCs, sampled just under 460 days after intestinal transplant. The receptors were sampled from a human patient who received an intestinal transplant, so some T cells may come from the graft donor. Each CDR3 is given with its conserved first and last residue. D genes are given only for firm matches. A row's size may be missing; if present it is once, few, many or a size class.

NA	NA	TRBV7-9	TRBJ1-2	CASSSRGGVYGYTF	TGTGCCAGCAGTTCCAGGGGAGGGGTCTATGGCTACACCTTC
NA	NA	TRBV11-3	TRBJ2-2	CATQGPRGELFF	TGTGCCACCCAAGGCCCGAGGGGGGAGCTGTTTTTT
NA	NA	TRBV29-1	TRBJ2-3	CSVLRGDTQYF	TGCAGCGTGCTCCGGGGGGATACGCAGTATTTT
few	NA	TRBV6-4	TRBJ2-6	CASSGGAGANVLTF	TGTGCCAGCAGTGGGGGCGCTGGGGCCAACGTCCTGACTTTC
once	NA	TRBV7-6	TRBJ1-6	CASRPQDITNSPLHF	TGTGCCAGCCGACCCCAGGACATAACAAATTCACCCCTCCACTTT
NA	NA	TRBV25-1	TRBJ1-2	CASRESGGNYGYTF	TGTGCCAGCAGGGAATCGGGAGGAAACTATGGCTACACCTTC
few	TRBD2	TRBV6-4	TRBJ2-1	CASSETSGGNNEQFF	TGTGCCAGCAGTGAGACTAGCGGGGGGAACAATGAGCAGTTCTTC
NA	TRBD1	TRBV7-6	TRBJ2-3	CASSLGPGGDTQYF	TGTGCCAGCAGCTTAGGCCCAGGGGGAGATACGCAGTATTTT
NA	NA	TRBV5-1	TRBJ1-1	CASGRQATNTEAFF	TGCGCCAGCGGTAGACAGGCAACGAACACTGAAGCTTTCTTT
NA	TRBD1	TRBV6-1	TRBJ2-7	CASTPGQYEQYF	TGTGCCAGCACCCCGGGACAGTACGAGCAGTACTTC
NA	NA	TRBV12-1	TRBJ1-5	CASSLDRGNQPQHF	TGTGCCAGCAGCTTAGACAGGGGCAATCAGCCCCAGCATTTT
NA	TRBD1	TRBV6-5	TRBJ1-1	CASRNRQGGNTEAFF	TGTGCCAGCAGGAACAGACAGGGAGGTAACACTGAAGCTTTCTTT
NA	NA	TRBV11-2	TRBJ1-4	CASSLDRGGYGEKLFF	TGTGCCAGCAGCTTAGATCGAGGGGGTTATGGTGAAAAACTGTTTTTT
NA	NA	TRBV7-8	TRBJ2-7	CASSFGGSYEQYF	TGTGCCAGCAGCTTTGGAGGGTCCTACGAGCAGTACTTC
NA	NA	TRBV13	TRBJ1-1	CASSSGRGAEAFF	TGTGCCAGCAGCTCTGGGCGGGGCGCTGAAGCTTTCTTT
NA	NA	TRBV9	TRBJ2-7	CASSVGGGPYEQYF	TGTGCCAGCAGCGTAGGAGGGGGGCCCTACGAGCAGTACTTC
NA	NA	TRBV6-4	TRBJ2-7	CASSGPSILGSYEQYF	TGTGCCAGCAGCGGGCCTAGCATATTGGGCTCCTACGAGCAGTACTTC
NA	NA	TRBV7-8	TRBJ1-1	CASSFIGGTEAFF	TGTGCCAGCAGCTTTATTGGAGGGACTGAAGCTTTCTTT
NA	TRBD2	TRBV6-5	TRBJ2-3	CASSSSSGGADTQYF	TGTGCCAGCAGCTCGTCTAGCGGGGGGGCAGATACGCAGTATTTT
NA	TRBD2	TRBV6-4	TRBJ2-2	CASSESGGTGELFF	TGTGCCAGCAGTGAGTCCGGGGGGACCGGGGAGCTGTTTTTT
NA	TRBD1	TRBV11-2	TRBJ1-5	CASSLGRGQGGNQPQHF	TGTGCCAGCAGCTTAGGTCGAGGACAGGGAGGCAATCAGCCCCAGCATTTT
NA	TRBD1	TRBV5-5	TRBJ1-5	CASSVRQGARAQPQHF	TGTGCCAGCAGCGTACGACAGGGGGCGCGAGCTCAGCCCCAGCATTTT
once	TRBD1	TRBV11-2	TRBJ1-2	CASSLGTGTGPPDGYTF	TGTGCCAGCAGCTTAGGGACCGGGACAGGGCCCCCAGATGGCTACACCTTC
NA	TRBD2	TRBV2	TRBJ2-1	CASRSGGPGEQFF	TGTGCCAGCAGAAGCGGGGGGCCGGGTGAGCAGTTCTTC
NA	NA	TRBV5-1	TRBJ2-3	CASSLTGTQSTDTQYF	TGCGCCAGCAGCTTGACCGGGACACAAAGCACAGATACGCAGTATTTT
NA	NA	TRBV15	TRBJ2-7	CATSRDAGAYEQYF	TGTGCCACCAGCAGAGATGCAGGGGCTTACGAGCAGTACTTC
few	TRBD1	TRBV7-9	TRBJ1-3	CASSLRIPDRAYSGNTIYF	TGTGCCAGCAGCTTAAGGATTCCGGACAGGGCCTACTCTGGAAACACCATATATTTT
NA	TRBD2	TRBV5-4	TRBJ2-5	CASSVHSGGSQETQYF	TGTGCCAGCAGCGTGCACAGCGGGGGTAGTCAAGAGACCCAGTACTTC
NA	NA	TRBV29-1	TRBJ1-2	CSVEGDRGYTF	TGCAGCGTTGAGGGGGATCGTGGCTACACCTTC
NA	NA	TRBV9	TRBJ1-5	CASSPGGGHNQPQHF	TGTGCCAGCAGCCCCGGCGGGGGCCACAATCAGCCCCAGCATTTT
NA	NA	TRBV11-2	TRBJ2-1	CASSLEGVTYNEQFF	TGTGCCAGCAGCTTAGAGGGGGTTACCTACAATGAGCAGTTCTTC
NA	NA	TRBV21-1	TRBJ2-7	CASSKAAQGRGFSYEQYF	TGTGCCAGCAGCAAAGCCGCCCAGGGGAGGGGATTCTCCTACGAGCAGTACTTC
NA	NA	TRBV15	TRBJ2-2	CATSREGTGELFF	TGTGCCACCAGCAGAGAAGGTACCGGGGAGCTGTTTTTT
NA	NA	TRBV6-6	TRBJ1-5	CASSYGRIGLNQPQHF	TGTGCCAGCAGTTACGGGCGGATAGGGCTCAATCAGCCCCAGCATTTT
NA	TRBD1	TRBV6-5	TRBJ1-3	CASSYSPRGPGNTIYF	TGTGCCAGCAGTTACTCGCCCAGGGGGCCTGGAAACACCATATATTTT
NA	NA	TRBV15	TRBJ1-2	CATSRDRGNGYTF	TGTGCCACCAGCAGAGACAGGGGCAATGGCTACACCTTC
NA	TRBD1	TRBV5-1	TRBJ2-3	CASSLTGGVDTQYF	TGCGCCAGCAGCTTGACAGGGGGTGTCGATACGCAGTATTTT
NA	NA	TRBV21-1	TRBJ1-2	CATSGRLYGYTF	TGTGCCACTTCGGGACGGCTCTATGGCTACACCTTC
NA	NA	TRBV10-3	TRBJ2-3	CAISSAGGTDTQYF	TGTGCCATCAGTTCAGCGGGTGGGACAGATACGCAGTATTTT
NA	TRBD1	TRBV10-3	TRBJ1-5	CAISESEQGREPQHF	TGTGCCATCAGTGAGTCGGAACAGGGGAGGGAGCCCCAGCATTTT
NA	NA	TRBV5-1	TRBJ2-2	CASSYTGREDGELFF	TGCGCCAGCAGCTACACCGGACGAGAGGACGGGGAGCTGTTTTTT
NA	TRBD1	TRBV5-1	TRBJ1-4	CASSYGTGGIRSTNEKLFF	TGCGCCAGCAGCTACGGGACAGGGGGCATCCGTTCAACTAATGAAAAACTGTTTTTT
NA	NA	TRBV12-5	TRBJ1-1	CASGLIFLGVISSVEFGAEAFF	TGTGCTAGTGGTTTGATTTTTCTAGGAGTAATTAGTTCTGTGGAATTTGGGGCTGAAGCTTTCTTT
NA	NA	TRBV6-6	TRBJ1-1	CASNRPPGAGDTEAFF	TGTGCCAGCAATCGCCCCCCGGGGGCAGGCGACACTGAAGCTTTCTTT
NA	NA	TRBV18	TRBJ1-6	CASSLGNGSPLHF	TGTGCCAGCTCACTTGGGAATGGTTCACCCCTCCACTTT
once	NA	TRBV9	TRBJ1-1	CASSVESSSAAFF	TGTGCCAGCAGCGTAGAGTCTTCCTCAGCGGCTTTCTTT
NA	NA	TRBV6-5	TRBJ2-7	CASSSGDYEQYF	TGTGCCAGCAGTTCCGGGGATTACGAGCAGTACTTC
NA	NA	TRBV7-2	TRBJ2-1	CASSLTNYNEQFF	TGTGCCAGCAGCCTCACCAACTACAATGAGCAGTTCTTC
NA	TRBD1	TRBV6-1	TRBJ1-5	CASSGGQGAQPQHF	TGTGCCAGCAGTGGAGGACAGGGGGCACAGCCCCAGCATTTT
NA	TRBD1	TRBV2	TRBJ1-1	CASIVDRANTEAFF	TGTGCCAGCATCGTGGACAGGGCGAACACTGAAGCTTTCTTT
NA	NA	TRBV11-2	TRBJ2-7	CASSSQGGISYEQYF	TGTGCCAGCAGCTCTCAGGGGGGTATCTCCTACGAGCAGTACTTC
NA	TRBD2	TRBV7-3	TRBJ2-7	CASSLAPVGGISATGQYF	TGTGCCAGCAGCCTCGCTCCGGTGGGGGGGATCTCCGCTACGGGGCAGTACTTC
NA	NA	TRBV7-9	TRBJ2-1	CASSLGTGSSRNEQFF	TGTGCCAGCAGCTTAGGAACAGGCAGTAGTAGGAATGAGCAGTTCTTC
NA	TRBD2	TRBV7-3	TRBJ2-1	CASSSPTSGGLSAYNEQFF	TGTGCCAGCAGCTCCCCGACTAGCGGGGGACTCAGCGCCTACAATGAGCAGTTCTTC
NA	NA	TRBV6-5	TRBJ2-7	CASSSLPVYEQYF	TGTGCCAGCAGTTCGCTCCCAGTTTACGAGCAGTACTTC
NA	TRBD2	TRBV7-2	TRBJ2-2	CASTPSGRTGELFF	TGTGCCAGCACCCCTAGCGGACGCACCGGGGAGCTGTTTTTT
NA	NA	TRBV12-5	TRBJ1-5	CASGLGENQSPQHF	TGTGCTAGTGGTTTGGGGGAGAATCAGTCTCCCCAGCATTTT
NA	TRBD1	TRBV10-2	TRBJ1-2	CASEGQGASGYGYTF	TGCGCCAGCGAGGGACAGGGGGCTTCTGGGTATGGCTACACCTTC
NA	TRBD1	TRBV29-1	TRBJ2-2	CSVETGQKNTGELFF	TGCAGCGTTGAGACGGGACAGAAGAACACCGGGGAGCTGTTTTTT
once	NA	TRBV11-2	TRBJ1-1	CASSLVPGTEAFF	TGTGCCAGCAGCTTAGTTCCGGGGACTGAAGCTTTCTTT